Presented here are 12 T cell receptor beta chains from one specimen sequenced in a study of identical twins. TCRdb redid the calling of the 5' RACE reads with MiXCR, one entry per CDR3 protein. The table records around 960,000 distinct CDR3 sequences, about 12% of them present only once. These data also formed part of another study, on yellow fever vaccine responses in identical twins.

The sample comprised PBMCs. Receptors were obtained from a woman aged 18-29 years in good health.

There are many counts of this clonotype. The genes are TRBV5-1 and TRBJ1-2; D unclear. The V end was cut by 3 bases, the J end by 3 bases, with 15 bases between. The CDR3 spans 15 residues. Germline CDR1 reads SGHRS; CDR2 reads YFSETQ. The CDR3 region is CASSYAVESHYGYTF. The CDR3 nucleotides are TGCGCCAGCAGCTATGCCGTCGAGTCCCACTATGGCTACACCTTC.

The chain joins TRBV6-5 to TRBJ2-3; D unresolved. Trimming removed 10 bases at V and 5 bases at J, with 10 bases between. The V gene's germline CDR1 is MNHEY and CDR2 SVGAGI. This CDR3 is built from 11 residues. CDR3: CATQNGDTQYF. For the CDR3, the DNA is TGTGCCACACAGAATGGAGATACGCAGTATTTT.

The rearrangement uses TRBV5-5 and TRBJ1-4, with 9 bases fitting TRBD1. The CDR3 contains 17 residues. Trimming removed 4 bases from V and 7 bases from J; junction bases left unmatched: 14. Germline values: CDR1 SGHKS, CDR2 YYEKEE (reference sequence). CDR3 in DNA: TGTGCCAGCAGCCCCTCCGGGACAGGGAACGTGGTTGAAAAACTGTTTTTT. Translating it yields CASSPSGTGNVVEKLFF.

V is TRBV7-8 and J is TRBJ1-5; D remains unclear. Germline V gene lookup returns CDR1 SGHVS and CDR2 FQNEAQ. V lost 5 bases and J 1 base, leaving 9 bases between the germline ends. The CDR3 spans 14 residues. CDR3 bases: TGTGCCAGCAGCGATCTCTGGAGCAATCAGCCCCAGCATTTT. Translated, it gives CASSDLWSNQPQHF.

This clonotype was observed a few times. The genes are TRBV7-9 and TRBJ2-4; D possibly matches TRBD1 or TRBD2 (5 bases each). Trimming pared 5 bases from V and 6 bases from J, leaving 8 bases between. The germline V gene encodes CDR1 SEHNR and CDR2 FQNEAQ (reference sequence). This CDR3 spans 12 amino acids. The CDR3 loop is CASSVGPNIQYF. CDR3 nucleotide sequence: TGTGCCAGCAGCGTGGGACCAAACATTCAGTACTTC.

This clonotype was found a few times. The gene calls are TRBV7-2 and TRBJ2-7; 11 bases line up with TRBD2. After removal of 2 bases from V and 7 bases from J, the junction contained 10 bases not matched to a gene. Germline loops: CDR1 SGHTA, CDR2 FQGNSA. The CDR3 totals 16 residues. In DNA, the CDR3 is TGTGCCAGCAGCTTAACCCCCTTTAGCGGGAGGGGAGAGCAGTACTTC. Amino acid sequence: CASSLTPFSGRGEQYF.

This clonotype appeared a few times. The chain has TRBV3-1 and TRBJ2-7; D assignment may be TRBD1 or TRBD2 (5 bases each). CDR1 and CDR2 from the germline V gene are LGHDT and YNNKEL (reference sequence). V was cut by 1 base and J by 3 bases, with 19 bases left in between. The CDR3 contains 17 residues. The CDR3 protein is CASSQVSGRWPYYEQYF. CDR3 sequence (DNA): TGTGCCAGCAGCCAAGTTTCGGGGCGGTGGCCTTACTACGAGCAGTACTTC.

This clonotype has more than one count but fewer than ten. This chain joins TRBV10-3 and TRBJ2-7, with no clear D. V gave up 5 bases and J gave up 2 bases, with 7 bases separating them. The CDR3 is made up of 12 amino acids. The germline gives CDR1 ENHRY, CDR2 SYGVKD. In DNA, the CDR3 is TGTGCCATCAGTTCCCTAGCCTACGAGCAGTACTTC. Its protein is CAISSLAYEQYF.

This clonotype occurred a few times. The conserved phenylalanine or tryptophan is not found at the CDR3 terminus, so this likely reflects a read error. The chain uses TRBV16 and TRBJ1-1; the D gene is possibly TRBD1 (6 bases). The V end lost 4 bases, the J end lost 3 bases, and 9 bases lay between the germline ends. Germline V gene sequence: CDR1 KGHSY, CDR2 FQNENV. There are 13 residues in the CDR3. The CDR3 DNA reads as TGTGCCAGCAGCCCACAGGGATACACTGAAGCTTTCTCT. Protein sequence: CASSPQGYTEAFS.

Ten or more counts support this clonotype. V and J are TRBV7-6 and TRBJ2-3, with a tentative D call TRBD1 (6 bases). Trimming removed 2 bases from V and 2 bases from J, with 8 bases in between. This CDR3 region has 14 residues. Germline V gene lookup returns CDR1 SGHVS and CDR2 FNYEAQ. The CDR3 loop is CASSLWDNTDTQYF. Written as DNA, the CDR3 is TGTGCCAGCAGCTTATGGGACAACACAGATACGCAGTATTTT.

The chain carries TRBV2 and TRBJ1-5; tentatively, D is TRBD1 (5 bases). CDR3 length: 15 residues. Germline lookup yields CDR1 SNHLY and CDR2 FYNNEI. Trimming took 6 bases from V and 2 from J, leaving 14 bases between them. This CDR3 reads CASRNGGVGNQPQHF. The DNA for the CDR3 is TGTGCCAGCAGGAACGGGGGAGTCGGCAATCAGCCCCAGCATTTT.

This clonotype was detected only a few times. The rearrangement uses TRBV5-5 and TRBJ2-5; 8 nucleotides match TRBD1. In germline, CDR1 is SGHKS, CDR2 YYEKEE (reference sequence). The CDR3 totals 16 residues. The V segment lost 4 bases and the J segment 4 bases; nucleotides outside the gene matches: 12. The CDR3 region has the DNA TGTGCCAGCAGCGTGAGGCAGGGGGCGCGCGGAGAGACCCAGTACTTC. It is translated as CASSVRQGARGETQYF.